The clone carrying this TCR beta chain has ten or more counts. The data derive from a study of T cells of healthy individuals. TCRdb reprocessed the 5' RACE reads via MiXCR and lists one record per CDR3 protein. This table has 85,000 to 100,000 distinct CDR3 sequences, roughly 15% appearing once. The CDR3 is made up of 12 amino acids. The V and J genes are TRBV21-1 and TRBJ1-4; the D call of TRBD1 is as the table states it, not checked on the DNA. TRBV21-1 is assigned pseudogene status. The receptor's source is a human donor in good health. CDR3 in DNA: TGTGCCAGCAAAAAGGGGTTTGAAAAACTGTTTTTT. Its protein is CASKKGFEKLFF.